This TCR beta chain was retrieved from a study of T cell changes during pregnancy in multiple sclerosis. The repertoire was sequenced with immunoSEQ multiplex PCR; TCRdb's copy has only in-frame clones and lacks some. The profile shows fewer than 140,000 clones, about nine tenths of them singletons. V dropped 8 bases and J dropped 7; count of bases not matched to a gene: 9. The germline V gene encodes CDR1 MNHNS and CDR2 SASEGT. The CDR3 runs 14 residues. The receptor was isolated from a female donor with multiple sclerosis, enrolled in a pregnancy study. The chain couples TRBV6-1 to TRBJ2-1; 9 nucleotides agree with TRBD1. Material: peripheral blood, obtained after pregnancy. The CDR3 bases are TGTGCCAGCTTTCGACAGGGGGTAGTAAATGAGCAGTTCTTC. Translated: CASFRQGVVNEQFF.